These 8 T cell receptor beta chains were sequenced from one sample in a study of blood T cells in healthy people across ages. With a J-beta primer mix and a sample-barcoded 5' primer, a second PCR ran about 7 to 12 cycles. A single record per CDR3 protein comes from TCRdb applying MiXCR to the 5' RACE reads. The table shows some 290,000 distinct CDR3 sequences, with less than 30% occurring only once. The sequenced sample consisted of blood. The receptors shown here come from a woman aged 70 to 79 in good health.

The chain employs TRBV29-1 and TRBJ1-1; weak D call: TRBD1 (5 bases). This CDR3 is built from 13 residues. The ends were cut back, 6 bases at V and 4 bases at J, with 15 bases in the middle. Germline CDR1 reads SQVTM; CDR2 reads ANQGSEA. As DNA, the CDR3 is TGCAGCGTGGCCCAGGGTTTCAGCACTGAAGCTTTCTTT. Translating it yields CSVAQGFSTEAFF.

In this sample, this clonotype turned up a few times. For the CDR3, the DNA is TGTGCCAGCAGCCAGACCGGACTGCAAGAGACCCAGTACTTC. The encoded protein is CASSQTGLQETQYF. V gene TRBV14 combines with J gene TRBJ2-5; maybe TRBD2 (5 bases). V gave up 3 bases and J gave up 2 bases, with 10 bases separating them. CDR1 and CDR2 from the germline V gene are SGHDN and FVKESK. CDR3 length equals 14 residues.

This clonotype was detected only a few times. CDR3 bases: TGCGCCAGCAGCTTGGTTATTGGACAGGGTGTAAACACTGAAGCTTTCTTT. The encoded protein is CASSLVIGQGVNTEAFF. The chain employs TRBV5-1 and TRBJ1-1; TRBD1 matches at 8 bases. V dropped 0 bases and J dropped 2; count of bases not matched to a gene: 9. The germline V gene has CDR1 SGHRS and CDR2 YFSETQ. This CDR3 region has 17 residues.

The genes are TRBV28 and TRBJ2-3; a weak D match, TRBD2 (5 bases). CDR3 size: 16 residues. Germline loops: CDR1 MDHEN, CDR2 SYDVKM. V lost 5 bases, J lost 2 bases, and 17 bases lay in between. The CDR3 loop reads CASSHEGMRNTDTQYF. The CDR3, as DNA: TGTGCCAGCAGTCACGAGGGTATGCGGAACACAGATACGCAGTATTTT.

This rearrangement joins TRBV28 to TRBJ1-2; no reliable D call. This CDR3 contains 14 residues. V was trimmed by 2 bases and J by 5 bases, leaving 12 bases between them. Looked up from germline, CDR1 is MDHEN and CDR2 is SYDVKM. Here the CDR3 DNA reads TGTGCCAGCAGTTTAAAGGGCCTGTCTTATGGCTACACCTTC. Its translation: CASSLKGLSYGYTF.

The V call is TRBV28, the J call TRBJ1-1, with D hard to call. CDR1 MDHEN and CDR2 SYDVKM come from the germline V gene. This CDR3 comprises 15 residues. Trimming cost V 2 bases and J 1 base, with 11 bases left between them. Written as DNA, the CDR3 is TGTGCCAGCAGTTTAACCCGGCCGAGGAACACTGAAGCTTTCTTT. Amino acid sequence: CASSLTRPRNTEAFF. The full variable domain, with the rest looked up from reference TRBV28 and TRBJ1-1, is DVKVTQSSRYLVKRTGEKVFLECVQDMDHENMFWYRQDPGLGLRLIYFSYDVKMKEKGDIPEGYSVSREKKERFSLILESASTNQTSMYLCASSLTRPRNTEAFFGQGTRLTVV.

The chain couples TRBV7-3 to TRBJ2-1; D unclear. Germline V gives CDR1 SGHTA, CDR2 FQGTGA. Trimming left V 5 bases short and J 7 bases short, with 21 bases between. The CDR3 totals 16 residues. The CDR3 DNA sequence: TGTGCCAGCAGCGTCCATCCCGGGCCAGCGTATAATGAGCAGTTCTTC. Its translation is CASSVHPGPAYNEQFF.

In this sample, this clonotype turned up a few times. The V gene is TRBV4-1, the J gene TRBJ2-3; D is possibly TRBD1 or TRBD2 (5 bases each). This CDR3 region has 15 residues. The germline gives CDR1 MGHRA, CDR2 YSYEKL. Trimming removed 0 bases at V and 1 base at J, with 8 bases between. The DNA for the CDR3 is TGCGCCAGCAGCCAAGAGGGACGGCGCACAGATACGCAGTATTTT. It is translated as CASSQEGRRTDTQYF.